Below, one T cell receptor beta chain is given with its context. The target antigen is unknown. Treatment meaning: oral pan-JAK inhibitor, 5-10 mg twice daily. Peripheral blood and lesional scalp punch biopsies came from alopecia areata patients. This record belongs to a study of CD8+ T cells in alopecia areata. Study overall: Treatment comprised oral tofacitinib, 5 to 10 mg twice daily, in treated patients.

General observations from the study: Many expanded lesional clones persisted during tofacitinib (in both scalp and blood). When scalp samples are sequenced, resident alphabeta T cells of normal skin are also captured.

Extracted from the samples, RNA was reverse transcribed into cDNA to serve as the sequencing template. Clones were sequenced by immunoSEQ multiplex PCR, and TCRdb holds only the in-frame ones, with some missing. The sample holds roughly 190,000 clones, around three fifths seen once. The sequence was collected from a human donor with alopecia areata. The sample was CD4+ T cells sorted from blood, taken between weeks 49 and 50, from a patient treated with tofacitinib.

CDR3 in amino acids: CASSRVDNQPQHF. The CDR3 bases are TGTGCCAGCAGCAGGGTCGACAATCAGCCCCAGCATTTT. The V gene is TRBV6-5, the J gene TRBJ1-5; D may be TRBD1 (5 bases). The CDR3 is 13 residues long. Germline CDR1 reads MNHEY; CDR2 reads SVGAGI. Trimming removed 6 bases at V and 3 bases at J, with 9 bases between.